A selection of T cell receptor beta chains follows, all from one sample in a study of T cells in Graves' hyperthyroidism and ophthalmopathy. TCRdb re-analysed the multiplex PCR reads in MiXCR, keeping a single row per CDR3 protein. This table has tens of thousands of distinct CDR3 sequences, roughly 51% appearing once. The sample was peripheral blood or thyroid tissue (not recorded which). The source of these receptors is a man aged 18-30 years with Graves' hyperthyroidism. Each CDR3 is given with its conserved first and last residue. Each record gives: D gene, V gene, clone size, J gene, CDR3 protein, CDR3 DNA. A D gene is named only where the DNA matches it firmly. The size field is filled for only some rows; it gives once, few, many or a size class.

.,TRBV9,many,TRBJ2-5,CASSPRPGETQYF,TGTGCCAGCAGCCCTCGTCCCGGAGAGACCCAGTACTTC
.,TRBV28,many,TRBJ2-7,CASSLVGSYEQYF,TGTGCCAGCAGTTTAGTCGGCTCCTACGAGCAGTACTTC
.,TRBV2,.,TRBJ1-1,CASSDSHTEAFF,TGTGCCAGCAGTGATTCGCACACTGAAGCTTTCTTT
.,TRBV28,.,TRBJ1-1,CASSLLWLGADTEAFF,TGTGCCAGCAGTTTACTCTGGTTGGGGGCGGACACTGAAGCTTTCTTT
TRBD1,TRBV12-3/TRBV12-4,few,TRBJ1-1,CASSDSRTGGLDTEAFF,TGTGCCAGCAGCGACTCCAGGACAGGGGGCTTAGACACTGAAGCTTTCTTT
TRBD1,TRBV7-2,many,TRBJ1-6,CASSHRGTYNSPLHF,TGTGCCAGCAGCCACAGGGGAACCTATAATTCACCCCTCCACTTT
.,TRBV6-5,many,TRBJ1-2,CASSQQGFGYTF,TGTGCCAGCAGTCAACAGGGATTTGGCTACACCTTC
.,TRBV5-5,.,TRBJ1-1,CASSSSTVAPEAFF,TGCGCCAGCAGCTCCTCCACAGTCGCCCCTGAAGCTTTCTTT
TRBD1,TRBV29-1,many,TRBJ2-3,CSGHPNRTGSKPSNTDTQYF,TGCAGCGGTCATCCGAATCGGACAGGGTCAAAACCTTCTAACACAGATACGCAGTATTTT
TRBD2,TRBV10-3,.,TRBJ2-5,CAISGEGPETQYF,TGTGCCATCAGTGGGGAGGGCCCCGAGACCCAGTACTTC
.,TRBV7-2,.,TRBJ2-7,CASSPGVGANEQYF,TGTGCCAGCAGCCCGGGGGTTGGGGCCAACGAGCAGTACTTC
TRBD1,TRBV9,few,TRBJ1-2,CASSVESGQGYTF,TGTGCCAGCAGCGTAGAATCGGGACAGGGCTACACCTTC
.,TRBV10-3,many,TRBJ1-6,CAISAQGRPTSSYNSPLHF,TGTGCCATCAGTGCGCAGGGGAGACCAACGAGCTCCTATAATTCACCCCTCCACTTT
.,TRBV9,.,TRBJ2-5,CASRVGSQETQYF,TGTGCCAGCAGAGTTGGGAGCCAAGAGACCCAGTACTTC
.,TRBV7-9,medium-sized,TRBJ1-2,CASSLDWGNGYTF,TGTGCCAGCAGCTTAGACTGGGGCAATGGCTACACCTTC
TRBD1,TRBV7-2,.,TRBJ2-5,CASSPGGHETQYF,TGTGCCAGCAGCCCAGGGGGCCATGAGACCCAGTACTTC
TRBD1,TRBV5-4,.,TRBJ1-1,CASSLSRDRGPEAFF,TGTGCCAGCAGTTTAAGCCGGGACAGGGGACCTGAAGCTTTCTTT
.,TRBV20-1,.,TRBJ1-2,CSARDARGASGNTF,TGCAGTGCTAGAGATGCCCGGGGAGCCTCTGGAAACACCTTC
.,TRBV2,.,TRBJ1-1,CATQVSGAEAFF,TGTGCCACCCAAGTGAGTGGCGCTGAAGCTTTCTTT
.,TRBV11-3,.,TRBJ1-2,CASSLGRVDYGYTF,TGTGCCAGCAGCTTAGGGAGGGTTGACTATGGCTACACCTTC
.,TRBV2,.,TRBJ1-2,CVSSRDRYGYTF,TGTGTCAGCTCCCGGGATCGCTATGGCTACACCTTC
.,TRBV12-3/TRBV12-4,few,TRBJ1-4,CASSPWGQEKLFF,TGTGCCAGCAGTCCCTGGGGGCAGGAAAAACTGTTTTTT
.,TRBV11-2,many,TRBJ2-3,CASSPGTDTQYF,TGTGCCAGCAGCCCGGGCACAGATACGCAGTATTTT
TRBD1,TRBV7-9,many,TRBJ2-5,CASSLGTGTEKETQYF,TGTGCCAGCAGCTTAGGAACCGGGACAGAGAAAGAGACCCAGTACTTC
TRBD1,TRBV6-6,many,TRBJ1-6,CASSYSQGATNSPLHF,TGTGCCAGCAGTTACTCACAGGGGGCTACTAATTCACCCCTCCACTTT
.,TRBV20-1,.,TRBJ1-1,CSARKGQNAEALF,TGCAGTGCTCGTAAGGGCCAGAACGCTGAAGCTCTCTTT
TRBD1,TRBV7-2,.,TRBJ1-5,CASSNPGTGNNQPQHF,TGTGCCAGCAGCAACCCCGGGACAGGGAACAATCAGCCCCAGCATTTT